The 19 T cell receptor beta chains below come from one sample, sequenced in a study of Tregs in tolerant kidney transplant recipients. Libraries were prepared by immunoSEQ multiplex PCR; TCRdb keeps only in-frame clonotypes and omits some of them. The sample shows about 48,000 clones, and roughly 0.9% sits with its ten largest clones. The sample consisted of CD4+ T cells from blood, taken before the transplant. The receptors shown here come from a human donor who received a combined kidney and bone marrow transplant.

Points on this clone: Read coverage stops 3 residues before the CDR3 terminus; the germline J gene supplies the remainder. This chain uses TRBV7-7 with TRBJ2-5; D remains ambiguous. This CDR3 is built from 12 residues. The germline V gene encodes CDR1 SSHAT and CDR2 FNYEAQ (reference sequence). Trimming cost V 5 bases and J 5 bases, with 9 bases left between them. CDR3 DNA (partial): TGTGCCAGCAGCAGGGTAGGGGAGACC. Its translation: CASSRVGET. The full CDR3 protein is CASSRVGETQYF. The full variable domain, in which reference TRBV7-7 and TRBJ2-5 provide the parts outside the CDR3, is GAGVSQSPRYKVTKRGQDVTLRCDPISSHATLYWYQQALGQGPEFLTYFNYEAQPDKSGLPSDRFSAERPEGSISTLTIQRTEQRDSAMYRCASSRVGETQYFGPGTRLLVL.

About this clone itself: Read data end 3 residues before the CDR3 end; the end is taken from the germline J gene. The chain has TRBV5-1 and TRBJ2-3; D possibly corresponds to TRBD2 (5 bases). Germline V CDR1 and CDR2: SGHRS, YFSETQ. CDR3 length equals 15 residues. Trimming pared 1 base from V and 2 bases from J, leaving 11 bases between. Incomplete CDR3 DNA: TGCGCCAGCAGCTTGTCCCAGCGGCCCACAGATACG. Translated, it gives CASSLSQRPTDT. The full CDR3 reads CASSLSQRPTDTQYF.

This chain's CDR3 is CASSFRSDSYEQYF. CDR3 bases read: TGTGCCAGCAGCTTTCGTAGCGACTCCTACGAG. V usage is TRBV7-9 and J usage is TRBJ2-7; weak D call: TRBD2 (5 bases). Read sequence stops 3 residues before the CDR3 end, and the germline J gene provides the missing end. Trimming took 3 bases from V and 0 from J, leaving 9 bases between them. CDR1 SEHNR and CDR2 FQNEAQ come from the germline V gene (reference sequence). The CDR3 length is 14 residues.

Regarding this clone: At one end, the junction sequence differs from germline, possibly due to a read error. Read coverage stops 3 residues before the CDR3 terminus; the germline J gene supplies the remainder. V is TRBV7-2 and J is TRBJ2-7; 7 nucleotides agree with TRBD2. This CDR3 spans 14 amino acids. Germline assignment: CDR1 SGHTA and CDR2 FQGNSA. Incomplete CDR3 DNA: TGTGCCAGCACCTTAGGACTAGTAGGCCACGAG. It is translated as CASTLGLVGHE. The complete CDR3 sequence is CASTLGLVGHEQYF. Full variable domain (outside the CDR3, taken from reference TRBV7-2 and TRBJ2-7): GAGVSQSPSNKVTEKGKDVELRCDPISGHTALYWYRQSLGQGLEFLIYFQGNSAPDKSGLPSDRFSAERTGGSVSTLTIQRTQQEDSAVYLCASTLGLVGHEQYFGPGTRLTVT.

As concerns this clone: The read is 3 residues too short to cover the CDR3 end, so that end is filled in from the germline J gene. The chain has TRBV19 and TRBJ2-5, with TRBD2 identical over 11 bases. The V segment lost 3 bases and the J segment 5 bases; nucleotides outside the gene matches: 2. The CDR3 is made up of 14 amino acids. Germline V CDR1 and CDR2: LNHDA, SQIVND (reference sequence). This chain's CDR3 is CASSITSGSETQYF. The covered CDR3 bases are TGTGCCAGTAGTATCACTAGCGGGAGTGAGACC.

As regards this clone: The CDR3 end lies 3 residues beyond the end of the read and is filled in from the germline J gene. This sequence joins TRBV2 and TRBJ1-6, with 8 bases fitting TRBD1. Germline V gene data show CDR1 as SNHLY and CDR2 as FYNNEI. With V trimmed by 5 bases and J by 9 bases, 6 bases remained unmatched. The CDR3 loop spans 14 amino acids. This CDR3 is CASSMDRARSPLHF. The CDR3 bases that were read are TGTGCCAGCAGTATGGACAGGGCGCGTTCACCC. The whole variable domain, filled in from reference TRBV2 and TRBJ1-6, reads EPEVTQTPSHQVTQMGQEVILRCVPISNHLYFYWYRQILGQKVEFLVSFYNNEISEKSEIFDDQFSVERPDGSNFTLKIRSTKLEDSAMYFCASSMDRARSPLHFGNGTRLTVT.

On this clone: The read terminates 3 residues before the CDR3 end, so the remaining end is supplied by the germline J gene. The chain combines TRBV18 with TRBJ1-1; D unresolved. The CDR3 consists of 14 residues. V lost 1 base and J 7 bases, leaving 13 bases between the germline ends. CDR1 is KGHSH, CDR2 LQKENI, per germline. The sequenced part of the CDR3 DNA is TGTGCCAGCTCACCACGCCAGGATCACAATGAA. Encoded protein: CASSPRQDHNE. The whole CDR3 sequence is CASSPRQDHNEAFF.

On this clone itself: Coverage ceases 3 residues before the CDR3 finishes, and the germline J gene fills in the end. This chain joins TRBV10-3 and TRBJ1-2, with 7 bases identical to TRBD1. Germline trimming cut 7 bases from V and 0 bases from J; bases unmatched to any gene: 2. Per germline, CDR1 ENHRY and CDR2 SYGVKD. CDR3 length: 13 residues. The CDR3 bases that were read are TGTGCCATCACTGGGACAGCTAACTATGGC. Translation: CAITGTANYG. The entire CDR3 protein is CAITGTANYGYTF.

Notes on this clone: The DNA ends 3 residues before the CDR3 does, and the rest of the CDR3 is filled in from the germline J gene. The chain links TRBV2 to TRBJ1-5, with D uncertain. CDR1 is SNHLY, CDR2 FYNNEI, per germline. Trimming cost V 2 bases and J 1 base, with 9 bases left between them. The CDR3 is 15 amino acids. CDR3 region: CASSERANSNQPQHF. The CDR3 bases that were read are TGTGCCAGCAGTGAACGCGCAAACAGCAATCAGCCC. Using reference TRBV2 and TRBJ1-5 for the parts outside the CDR3, the full variable domain is EPEVTQTPSHQVTQMGQEVILRCVPISNHLYFYWYRQILGQKVEFLVSFYNNEISEKSEIFDDQFSVERPDGSNFTLKIRSTKLEDSAMYFCASSERANSNQPQHFGDGTRLSIL.

On this clone: Read sequence stops 3 residues before the CDR3 end, and the germline J gene provides the missing end. The chain couples TRBV20-1 to TRBJ2-3, with a weak D call TRBD2 (5 bases). Trimming removed 2 bases at V and 3 bases at J, with 18 bases between. CDR1 and CDR2 (germline): DFQATT, SNEGSKA (reference sequence). The CDR3 covers 16 residues. Incomplete CDR3 DNA: TGCAGTGCTAGATCTCCGGACTCCCCCGCAACAGATACG. The encoded protein is CSARSPDSPATDT. The full CDR3 is CSARSPDSPATDTQYF.

Regarding this clone: Read data end 3 residues before the CDR3 end; the end is taken from the germline J gene. The rearrangement links TRBV19 to TRBJ2-3; 10 nucleotides match TRBD2. This CDR3 has 16 amino acids. The trim removed 7 bases at V and 4 bases at J, leaving 11 bases unmatched. The germline V gene encodes CDR1 LNHDA and CDR2 SQIVND (reference sequence). The CDR3 loop is CASKVLAGGHSDTQYF. The sequenced part of the CDR3 DNA is TGTGCCAGTAAGGTGTTAGCGGGAGGTCATTCAGATACG. Combining the CDR3 with reference TRBV19 and TRBJ2-3 gives the whole variable domain DGGITQSPKYLFRKEGQNVTLSCEQNLNHDAMYWYRQDPGQGLRLIYYSQIVNDFQKGDIAEGYSVSREKKESFPLTVTSAQKNPTAFYLCASKVLAGGHSDTQYFGPGTRLTVL.

With regard to this clone: The CDR3 goes on 3 residues after the read ends, and that part is filled in from the germline J gene. The V call is TRBV2, the J call TRBJ2-7; 8 bases match TRBD2. This CDR3 is built from 15 residues. Germline V gene data show CDR1 as SNHLY and CDR2 as FYNNEI. V dropped 3 bases and J dropped 0; count of bases not matched to a gene: 4. Incomplete CDR3 DNA: TGTGCCAGCAGTGACCCGCGGGAGGTCTCCTACGAG. It translates to CASSDPREVSYE. In full, the CDR3 reads CASSDPREVSYEQYF.

About this clone itself: The observed sequence ends 3 residues before the CDR3 terminus, with the missing tail filled in from the germline J gene. The genes are TRBV7-9 and TRBJ1-1, with TRBD1 as a possible D gene (6 bases). CDR1 and CDR2 from the germline V gene are SEHNR and FQNEAQ (reference sequence). The V end was cut by 3 bases, the J end by 7 bases, with 12 bases between. The length of the CDR3 is 13 residues. CDR3 DNA (partial): TGTGCCAGCAGCTTCTTACAGGGAGGTGAA. It encodes CASSFLQGGE. The whole CDR3 protein reads CASSFLQGGEAFF.

The CDR3 bases that were read are TGCAGTGCCCCAGTAGCGGGAGCCCCAGATACG. This translates into CSAPVAGAPDT. The CDR3, in full, reads CSAPVAGAPDTQYF. This chain uses TRBV20-1 with TRBJ2-3, with 9 bases matching TRBD2. The DNA ends 3 residues before the CDR3 does, and the rest of the CDR3 is filled in from the germline J gene. The CDR3 runs to 14 residues. Trimming took 6 bases from V and 4 from J; bases not matched to a gene: 8. Germline values: CDR1 DFQATT, CDR2 SNEGSKA (reference sequence).

Worth noting for this clone: With the read ending 3 residues before the CDR3 end, the germline J gene is used to fill in that end. The chain carries TRBV16 and TRBJ2-2, with TRBD1 matching 8 bases. Germline lookup yields CDR1 KGHSY and CDR2 FQNENV. J gave up 5 bases and V 3 bases, and 8 bases lay outside the gene matches. The CDR3 has 16 amino acids. The CDR3 DNA, read in part, is TGTGCCAGCAGCCAGTCCAGGGGGCGAGGGACCGGGGAG. Translating gives CASSQSRGRGTGE. The full CDR3 protein reads CASSQSRGRGTGELFF.

Turning to this clone: The read halts 3 residues ahead of the CDR3 end, with the missing end drawn from the germline J gene. J is TRBJ1-2 and V is TRBV6-1, with a weak D call TRBD1 (5 bases). This CDR3 region has 13 residues. CDR1 and CDR2 from the germline V gene are MNHNS and SASEGT. The part of the CDR3 DNA that was read is TGTGCCAGCAGTGAGGGGATTGGGGGGGGC. This encodes CASSEGIGGG. The CDR3 as a whole reads CASSEGIGGGYTF.

Notes on this clone: The read is 3 residues too short to cover the CDR3 end, so that end is filled in from the germline J gene. The chain employs TRBV2 and TRBJ2-5; no clear D gene. This CDR3 has 13 amino acids. The V end lost 9 bases, the J end lost 2 bases, and 13 bases lay between the germline ends. From germline, CDR1 is SNHLY and CDR2 FYNNEI. The DNA read from the CDR3 is TGTGCCAGTAGCCTAAGGTGGCAAGAGACC. This gives the protein CASSLRWQET. The full CDR3 protein is CASSLRWQETQYF.

A remark on this clone: Read sequence stops 3 residues before the CDR3 end, and the germline J gene provides the missing end. The rearrangement uses TRBV5-1 and TRBJ2-3; the D gene is possibly TRBD1 (5 bases). Trimming took 6 bases from V and 3 from J, leaving 11 bases between them. Per the germline V gene, CDR1 is SGHRS and CDR2 is YFSETQ. This CDR3 is 13 amino acids long. The CDR3 here is CASNLGATDTQYF. The CDR3 DNA, read in part, is TGCGCCAGCAACTTAGGGGCGACAGATACG. Filled out from reference TRBV5-1 and TRBJ2-3, the complete variable domain reads KAGVTQTPRYLIKTRGQQVTLSCSPISGHRSVSWYQQTPGQGLQFLFEYFSETQRNKGNFPGRFSGRQFSNSRSEMNVSTLELGDSALYLCASNLGATDTQYFGPGTRLTVL.

Turning to this clone: The read ends 3 residues early relative to the CDR3; the germline J gene fills the gap. V gene TRBV5-6 combines with J gene TRBJ1-2, with a weak D call TRBD1 (6 bases). Trimming stripped 3 bases from V and 4 bases from J, with 10 bases between. CDR1 and CDR2 from the germline V gene are SGHDT and YYEEEE. The CDR3 is 13 amino acids. The CDR3 DNA, read in part, is TGTGCCAGCAGCTCCGGACAGCCCTATGGC. This translates into CASSSGQPYG. The entire CDR3 reads CASSSGQPYGYTF.